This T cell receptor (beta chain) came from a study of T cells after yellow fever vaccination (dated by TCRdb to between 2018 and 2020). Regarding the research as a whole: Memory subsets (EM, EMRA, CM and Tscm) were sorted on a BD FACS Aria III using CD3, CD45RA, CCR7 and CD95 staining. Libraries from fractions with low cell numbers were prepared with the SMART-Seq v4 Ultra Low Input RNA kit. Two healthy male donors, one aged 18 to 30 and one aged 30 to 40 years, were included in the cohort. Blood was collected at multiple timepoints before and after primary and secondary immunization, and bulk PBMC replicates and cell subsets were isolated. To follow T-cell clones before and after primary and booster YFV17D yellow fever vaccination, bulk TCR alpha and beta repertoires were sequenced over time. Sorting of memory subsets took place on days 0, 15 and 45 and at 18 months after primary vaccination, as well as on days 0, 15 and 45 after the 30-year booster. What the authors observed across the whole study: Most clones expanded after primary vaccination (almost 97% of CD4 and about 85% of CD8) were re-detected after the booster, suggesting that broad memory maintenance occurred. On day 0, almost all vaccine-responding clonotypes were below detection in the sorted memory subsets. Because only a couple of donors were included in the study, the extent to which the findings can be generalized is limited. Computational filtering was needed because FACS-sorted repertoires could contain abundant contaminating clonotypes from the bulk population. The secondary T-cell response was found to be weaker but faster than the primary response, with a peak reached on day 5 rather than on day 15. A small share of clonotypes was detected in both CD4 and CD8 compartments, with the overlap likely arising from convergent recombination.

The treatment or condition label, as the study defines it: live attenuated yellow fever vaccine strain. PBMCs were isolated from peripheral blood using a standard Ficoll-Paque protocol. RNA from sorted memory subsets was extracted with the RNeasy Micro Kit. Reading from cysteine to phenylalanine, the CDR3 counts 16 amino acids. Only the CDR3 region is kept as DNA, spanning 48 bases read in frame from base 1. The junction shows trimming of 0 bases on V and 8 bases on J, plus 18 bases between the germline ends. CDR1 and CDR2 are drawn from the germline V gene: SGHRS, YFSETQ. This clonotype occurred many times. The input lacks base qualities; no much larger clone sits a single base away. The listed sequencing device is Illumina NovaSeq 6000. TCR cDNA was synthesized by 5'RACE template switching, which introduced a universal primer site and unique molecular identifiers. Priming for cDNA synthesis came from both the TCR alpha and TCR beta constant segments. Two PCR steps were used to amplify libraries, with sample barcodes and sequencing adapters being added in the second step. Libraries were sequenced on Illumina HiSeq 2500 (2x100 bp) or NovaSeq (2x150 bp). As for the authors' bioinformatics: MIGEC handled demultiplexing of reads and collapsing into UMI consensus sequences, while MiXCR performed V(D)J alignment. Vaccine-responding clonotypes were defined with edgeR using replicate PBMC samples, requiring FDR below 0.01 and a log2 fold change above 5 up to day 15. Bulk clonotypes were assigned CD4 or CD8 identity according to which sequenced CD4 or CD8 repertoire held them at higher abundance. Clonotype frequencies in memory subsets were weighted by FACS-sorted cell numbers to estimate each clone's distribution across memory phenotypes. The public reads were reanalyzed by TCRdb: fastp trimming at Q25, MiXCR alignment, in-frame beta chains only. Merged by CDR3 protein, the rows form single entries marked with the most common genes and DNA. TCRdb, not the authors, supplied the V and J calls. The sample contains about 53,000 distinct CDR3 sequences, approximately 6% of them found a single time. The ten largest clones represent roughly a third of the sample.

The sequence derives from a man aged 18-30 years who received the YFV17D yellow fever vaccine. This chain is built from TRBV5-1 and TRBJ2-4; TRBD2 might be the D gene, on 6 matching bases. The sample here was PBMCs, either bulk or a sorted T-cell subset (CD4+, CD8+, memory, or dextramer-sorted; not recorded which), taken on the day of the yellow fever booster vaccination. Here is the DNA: TGCGCCAGCAGCTTGGCCGAAGCTTCCTGGGAGGACATTCAGTACTTC. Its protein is CASSLAEASWEDIQYF. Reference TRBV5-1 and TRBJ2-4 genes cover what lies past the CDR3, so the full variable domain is KAGVTQTPRYLIKTRGQQVTLSCSPISGHRSVSWYQQTPGQGLQFLFEYFSETQRNKGNFPGRFSGRQFSNSRSEMNVSTLELGDSALYLCASSLAEASWEDIQYFGAGTRLSVL.